One and the same sample provided the 22 T cell receptor beta chains below, sequenced in a study of quantifying T cell responses using KT2 cells. Across the study: TCR alpha and beta constant-region primers primed reverse transcription of RNA.

A single-stranded UMI oligo with SP2 sequence was ligated to cDNA 3' ends. First-round PCR used roughly 4 cycles and beta primers RC1.1 and RC1.2 covering TRBC1 and TRBC2. MiXCR, applied by TCRdb to the UMI-ligation and nested PCR reads, yields one record per CDR3 protein. Among 40,000 to 60,000 distinct CDR3 sequences listed, approximately 10% were seen once. The sequencing sample was made of PBMCs spiked with cells of the T cell clone KT2. The receptors shown here come from a human donor.

This clonotype occurred a few times. This chain links TRBV7-2 with TRBJ2-7, with D perhaps TRBD1 or TRBD2 (6 bases each). CDR3 length: 16 residues. CDR1 is SGHTA and CDR2 is FQGNSA in the germline V gene. V shed 5 bases and J shed 0 bases, with 17 bases lying between them. In DNA, the CDR3 is TGTGCCAGCAGCAAACAGGGACTTGCCAGCTCCTACGAGCAGTACTTC. Translation gives CASSKQGLASSYEQYF.

V is TRBV29-1 and J is TRBJ1-1, with 10 positions matching TRBD1. V dropped 6 bases and J dropped 4; count of bases not matched to a gene: 2. The V gene's germline CDR1 is SQVTM and CDR2 ANQGSEA. The CDR3 runs 12 residues. The CDR3 region is CSVRTGGTEAFF. CDR3 bases: TGCAGCGTCAGGACAGGGGGCACTGAAGCTTTCTTT.

V usage is TRBV2 and J usage is TRBJ2-3; D could derive from TRBD1 or TRBD2 (5 bases each). Trimming took 10 bases from V and 2 from J, leaving 16 bases between them. CDR1 and CDR2 (germline): SNHLY, FYNNEI. This CDR3 is 14 amino acids long. This CDR3 reads CATARGQDTDTQYF. The CDR3, as DNA: TGTGCCACTGCCCGGGGCCAAGACACAGATACGCAGTATTTT.

This chain connects TRBV4-1 to TRBJ1-5; tentatively, D is TRBD1 (6 bases). Germline CDR1 is MGHRA and CDR2 is YSYEKL. V lost 0 bases, J lost 1 base, and 13 bases lay in between. The CDR3 runs 17 residues. The CDR3 spells CASSQDLGGKSNQPQHF. The CDR3 DNA reads TGCGCCAGCAGCCAAGATCTTGGGGGCAAGAGCAATCAGCCCCAGCATTTT.

The chain has TRBV30 and TRBJ2-5; D ambiguous. The CDR3 length is 13 residues. Germline V lookup: CDR1 GTSNPN, CDR2 SVGIG (reference sequence). V dropped 2 bases and J dropped 0 bases, with 7 bases sitting between them. The CDR3 spells CAWSRPNQETQYF. The CDR3, as DNA: TGTGCCTGGAGTCGGCCGAACCAAGAGACCCAGTACTTC.

The chain is built from TRBV5-1 and TRBJ2-6; D gene unclear. Germline V gene lookup returns CDR1 SGHRS and CDR2 YFSETQ. V lost 1 base and J lost 0, with 5 bases in between. The CDR3 totals 15 residues. The CDR3 sequence is CASSLTASGANVLTF. In DNA form, the CDR3 reads TGCGCCAGCAGCTTGACAGCCTCTGGGGCCAACGTCCTGACTTTC.

This clonotype was seen ten or more times. This rearrangement joins TRBV5-4 to TRBJ1-6; a possible D gene is TRBD1 (6 bases). In germline, CDR1 is SGHNT, CDR2 YYREEE (reference sequence). The CDR3 totals 13 residues. Between the trimmed V and J ends, which lost 4 bases and 10 bases, there was a span of 12 bases. The CDR3 bases are TGTGCCAGCAGCAATTCAGGGGACTCACCCCTCCACTTT. Translation gives CASSNSGDSPLHF.

This clonotype has just a few counts. This sequence joins TRBV27 and TRBJ1-1, with 8 positions matching TRBD1. The CDR3 is 18 amino acids. With V trimmed by 9 bases and J by 8 bases, 26 bases remained unmatched. CDR1 MNHEY and CDR2 SMNVEV come from the germline V gene (reference sequence). As DNA, the CDR3 is TGTGCCAGTAAAAGGGGGATGAGGACAGGGTTGGTGGGGGTCGAAGCTTTCTTT. This encodes CASKRGMRTGLVGVEAFF.

This clonotype came up a few times. The chain recombines TRBV5-4 with TRBJ2-1; 14 nucleotides line up with TRBD2. CDR1 is SGHNT and CDR2 is YYREEE in the germline V gene (reference sequence). Unmatched junction bases numbered 4, after V lost 3 bases and J lost 8 bases. The CDR3 extends over 15 amino acids. CDR3 region: CASSSTSGGAHEQFF. CDR3 DNA sequence: TGTGCCAGCAGCTCGACTAGCGGGGGGGCACATGAGCAGTTCTTC.

This clonotype showed up just a few times. In DNA, the CDR3 is TGCAGCGTAGGAGGGACTACGGAAACTGAAGCTTTCTTT. Translation: CSVGGTTETEAFF. V and J are TRBV29-1 and TRBJ1-1; tentative D call: TRBD1 (5 bases). Germline V gives CDR1 SQVTM, CDR2 ANQGSEA. V was cut by 6 bases and J by 5 bases, with 16 bases left in between. This CDR3 has 13 amino acids. Supplemented by reference TRBV29-1 and TRBJ1-1, the full variable domain reads SAVISQKPSRDICQRGTSLTIQCQVDSQVTMMFWYRQQPGQSLTLIATANQGSEATYESGFVIDKFPISRPNLTFSTLTVSNMSPEDSSIYLCSVGGTTETEAFFGQGTRLTVV.

This clonotype was recorded many times. V usage is TRBV4-1 and J usage is TRBJ2-7; D remains unclear. V was cut by 0 bases and J by 3 bases, with 3 bases left in between. Germline V CDR1 and CDR2: MGHRA, YSYEKL. The CDR3 spans 12 residues. The DNA of the CDR3 is TGCGCCAGCAGCCAAGACCTCTACGAGCAGTACTTC. Encoded protein: CASSQDLYEQYF.

This clonotype was counted ten times or more. V usage is TRBV20-1 and J usage is TRBJ2-1, with 10 bases aligning to TRBD1. Trimming took 3 bases from V and 9 from J; bases not matched to a gene: 5. Germline CDR1 is DFQATT and CDR2 is SNEGSKA (reference sequence). The CDR3 is made up of 13 amino acids. The CDR3 DNA sequence: TGCAGTGCTAGCTCCGGACAGGGGGTTGAGCAGTTCTTC. Amino acid sequence: CSASSGQGVEQFF.

In its sample, this clonotype was seen a few times. This chain links TRBV5-1 with TRBJ1-4, with 8 nucleotides matching TRBD1. Germline-derived CDR1 and CDR2 are SGHRS and YFSETQ. The CDR3 length is 14 residues. After removal of 1 base from V and 5 bases from J, the junction contained 1 base not matched to a gene. This CDR3 is CASSLQGANEKLFF. The CDR3 DNA reads as TGCGCCAGCAGCTTGCAGGGGGCGAATGAAAAACTGTTTTTT.

This clonotype was detected ten times or more. The chain employs TRBV7-9 and TRBJ2-7, with a weak D call TRBD2 (5 bases). V shed 2 bases and J shed 5 bases, with 7 bases lying between them. CDR1 is SEHNR and CDR2 is FQNEAQ in the germline V gene (reference sequence). The CDR3 totals 12 residues. The CDR3 loop is CASSLWGDEQYF. DNA of the CDR3: TGTGCCAGCAGCTTATGGGGAGACGAGCAGTACTTC.

This clonotype was counted a few times. The chain is built from TRBV28 and TRBJ2-7; no clear D gene. Germline V CDR1 and CDR2: MDHEN, SYDVKM. V dropped 6 bases and J dropped 3 bases, with 12 bases sitting between them. The CDR3 loop spans 13 amino acids. This CDR3 reads CASSHRANYEQYF. DNA of the CDR3: TGTGCCAGCAGCCACCGGGCCAACTACGAGCAGTACTTC.

This clonotype was counted only a few times. This chain links TRBV5-6 with TRBJ1-1, with a weak D call TRBD1 (5 bases). CDR3 size: 19 residues. The V and J ends lost 5 bases and 1 base respectively, with 27 bases between them. Per germline, CDR1 SGHDT and CDR2 YYEEEE. The CDR3 region has the DNA TGTGCCAGCAGTTCTGGTCCCTCGGGGACTCTTCCGTGGAACACTGAAGCTTTCTTT. Amino acids: CASSSGPSGTLPWNTEAFF.

This clonotype appeared many times. V usage is TRBV20-1 and J usage is TRBJ1-1; 8 nucleotides line up with TRBD1. The trim removed 5 bases at V and 4 bases at J, leaving 6 bases unmatched. The germline V gene encodes CDR1 DFQATT and CDR2 SNEGSKA (reference sequence). The length of the CDR3 is 13 residues. The CDR3 region is CSASDRVGTEAFF. As DNA, the CDR3 is TGCAGTGCTTCGGACAGGGTAGGCACTGAAGCTTTCTTT.

The CDR3 coding sequence is TGTGCCAGCAAGGGGACGGTCGATGGCTACACCTTC. Its protein product is CASKGTVDGYTF. The V gene is TRBV6-6, the J gene TRBJ1-2; D might be TRBD1 (5 bases). Germline V CDR1 and CDR2: MNHNY, SVGAGI (reference sequence). V shed 7 bases and J shed 6 bases, with 12 bases lying between them. There are 12 residues in the CDR3.

The chain employs TRBV9 and TRBJ1-3; D gene unclear. Trimming removed 0 bases from V and 1 base from J, with 5 bases in between. The length of the CDR3 is 14 residues. Germline-derived CDR1 and CDR2 are SGDLS and YYNGEE. The CDR3 DNA reads TGTGCCAGCAGCGTAGATGTGTCTGGAAACACCATATATTTT. Encoded protein: CASSVDVSGNTIYF.

This clonotype was counted at least ten times. The V gene is TRBV6-5, the J gene TRBJ2-7; 9 bases line up with TRBD2. Per germline, CDR1 MNHEY and CDR2 SVGAGI. CDR3 length: 13 residues. The V and J ends lost 6 bases and 5 bases, in that order; junction bases with no gene match: 5. The CDR3 region has the DNA TGTGCCAGCAGGACTAGCGGCTTCCACGAGCAGTACTTC. Translation: CASRTSGFHEQYF.

The rearrangement links TRBV9 to TRBJ2-7; 7 bases align to TRBD1. The junction had 4 bases not matched to a gene; V was cut back by 4 bases and J by 0 bases. Germline assignment: CDR1 SGDLS and CDR2 YYNGEE. The CDR3 contains 14 residues. The CDR3 region has the DNA TGTGCCAGCAGCCCGACAGGGCCCTCCTACGAGCAGTACTTC. It specifies CASSPTGPSYEQYF.

Only a few counts were recorded for this clonotype. This chain joins TRBV20-1 and TRBJ2-7; TRBD1 matches 12 bases. The germline CDR1 and CDR2 sequences are DFQATT and SNEGSKA (reference sequence). V lost 5 bases, J lost 3 bases, and 11 bases stayed unmatched. The CDR3 loop spans 16 amino acids. CDR3 DNA sequence: TGCAGTGCTTCCCGGGACAGGGGGCCCAATCTCTACGAGCAGTACTTC. Protein sequence: CSASRDRGPNLYEQYF.